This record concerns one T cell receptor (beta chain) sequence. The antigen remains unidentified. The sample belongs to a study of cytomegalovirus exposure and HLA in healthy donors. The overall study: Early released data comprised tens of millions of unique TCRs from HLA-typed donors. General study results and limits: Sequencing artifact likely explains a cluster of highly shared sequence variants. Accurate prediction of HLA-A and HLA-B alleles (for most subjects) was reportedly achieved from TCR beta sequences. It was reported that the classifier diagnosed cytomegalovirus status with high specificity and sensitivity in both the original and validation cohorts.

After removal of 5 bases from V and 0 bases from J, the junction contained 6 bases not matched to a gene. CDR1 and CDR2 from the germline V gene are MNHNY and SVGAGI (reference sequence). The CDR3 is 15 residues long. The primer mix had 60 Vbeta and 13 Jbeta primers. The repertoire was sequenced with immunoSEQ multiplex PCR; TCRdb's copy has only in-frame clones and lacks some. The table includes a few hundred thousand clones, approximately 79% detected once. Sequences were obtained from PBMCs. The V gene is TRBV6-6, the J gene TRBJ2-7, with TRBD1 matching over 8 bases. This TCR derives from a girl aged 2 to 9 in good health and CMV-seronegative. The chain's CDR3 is CASSGRDRSSYEQYF. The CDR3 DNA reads TGTGCCAGCAGTGGCCGGGACAGGAGCTCCTACGAGCAGTACTTC.